This TCR beta chain was observed in a study of blood T cell repertoires in COVID-19. For the study at large: PBMCs, B-cell-depleted T cells, or T cells provided the cDNA or gDNA that made up the material.

Membership in each cohort depended on participant-reported clinical history. Recovery among Cohort 3 donors was established by two negative PCRs, clearance, or symptom resolution. Clones were sequenced by immunoSEQ multiplex PCR, and TCRdb holds only the in-frame ones, with some missing. The sample records approximately 300,000 clones, approximately 88% being singletons. Germline V gives CDR1 LNHNV, CDR2 YYDKDF (reference sequence). J lost 5 bases, V lost 1 base, and 6 bases had no gene match. The CDR3 totals 16 residues. This clone has more than one count but fewer than ten. This chain uses TRBV15 with TRBJ1-5; 9 bases are shared with TRBD1. Sequencing used PBMCs or T cells enriched from blood (not recorded which). The sequence was obtained from a man aged 55 to 69 who had recovered from COVID-19. This CDR3 is CATSRVVGQGHQPQHF. The CDR3 DNA reads TGTGCCACCAGCAGAGTAGTGGGACAGGGTCATCAGCCCCAGCATTTT.